Sequencing of this T cell receptor beta chain was carried out in a study of blood T cell repertoires in COVID-19. Study background: From the United States, Italy and Spain came samples of acute and convalescent COVID-19. T cells, B-cell-depleted T cells, or PBMCs supplied cDNA or gDNA.

Original handling: Amplification of reference gene primers was used by the study to estimate nucleated cell counts. The data were produced by immunoSEQ multiplex PCR, yet TCRdb's version contains in-frame clones alone and is incomplete. V, J and clone size are taken as reported in that table, and D and trimming were inferred from the DNA itself. The sample records about 190,000 clones, under 90% being singletons. Germline loops: CDR1 SNHLY, CDR2 FYNNEI. CDR3 length equals 15 residues. The V and J ends lost 4 bases and 5 bases, in that order; junction bases with no gene match: 6. Sequencing used peripheral blood. J is TRBJ1-5 and V is TRBV2, with 9 bases fitting TRBD1. The source is a human donor in a cohort sampled during active COVID-19. This CDR3 reads CASSGEQGAYQPQHF. DNA of the CDR3: TGTGCCAGCAGTGGGGAACAGGGGGCTTATCAGCCCCAGCATTTT.